This entry concerns a single T cell receptor (beta chain). Antigen specificity is unknown. This CDR3 is also generated by other DNA sequences in the sample. This entry belongs to a study of shared clonotypes between healthy human individuals. In germline, CDR1 is MNHEY, CDR2 SVGAGI. This CDR3 has 13 amino acids. V was pared by 2 bases and J by 4 bases, with 8 bases between. Whole-study findings and limits: The expectation was that sequencing depth would affect clonotype sharing among donors.

Naive CD8 cells comprised CD45RO-negative, CCR7-positively selected cells, excluding terminally differentiated effector memory CD45RA+ cells. In the authors' workflow: Filtering differed for immunoSEQ, which gave only junction sequences without quality scores. Sequenced by immunoSEQ multiplex PCR; TCRdb stores in-frame clones only, minus some. V and J calls and clone size are given by that table; D and trimming were obtained from the DNA. The repertoire holds about 680,000 clones, 92% seen once, with nearly 25% in the top ten. The source material was naive CD8+ T cells sorted from blood. The receptor's source is a young man in good health. The rearrangement uses TRBV6-5 and TRBJ2-5; a possible D gene is TRBD2 (6 bases). The CDR3 is CASSYGGGETQYF. CDR3 bases: TGTGCCAGCAGTTACGGGGGAGGAGAGACCCAGTACTTC.